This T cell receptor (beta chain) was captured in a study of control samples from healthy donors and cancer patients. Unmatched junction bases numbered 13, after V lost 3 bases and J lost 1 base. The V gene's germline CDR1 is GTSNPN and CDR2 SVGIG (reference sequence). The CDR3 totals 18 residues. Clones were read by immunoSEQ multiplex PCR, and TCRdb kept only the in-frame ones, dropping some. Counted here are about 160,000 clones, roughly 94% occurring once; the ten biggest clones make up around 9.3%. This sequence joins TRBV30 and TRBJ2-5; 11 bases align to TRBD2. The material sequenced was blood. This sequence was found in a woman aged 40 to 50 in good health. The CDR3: CAWSGTGSSGRSQETQYF. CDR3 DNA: TGTGCCTGGAGCGGTACAGGGTCTAGCGGGAGGAGCCAAGAGACCCAGTACTTC.